This T cell receptor (beta chain) was sequenced for a study of cytomegalovirus exposure and HLA in healthy donors (dated by TCRdb to 2017 to 2019). Describing the broader study: According to a later analysis, one platform produced both the roughly 130 validation repertoires and the 730 or so repertoires of the first cohort. The study was designed to test whether signatures of past pathogen exposure could be identified by cataloging public T cell receptors. Besides the first cohort of approximately 710 subjects, a separate validation cohort made up of over a hundred different subjects was used. To predict cytomegalovirus infection status, the study combined high-throughput TCR immunosequencing, statistical association of individual TCRs with disease status, and machine learning.

Comments on this clone: The specificity of this receptor is unknown. The sample holds no much larger clone one base away, and base qualities are not on file.

What the work shows at the level of the full study, not this receptor alone: Three of the identified cytomegalovirus-associated TCR beta chains were confirmed in vitro to be specific for cytomegalovirus antigens. Of the cluster scores, 90% to 95% were above 0 in a later analysis, which found that TCRs clustered in the first cohort also tended to co-occur in the 120 validation repertoires. While some public TCRs were present in many individuals, most TCR sequences turned up only very rarely across donors. The authors suggested that the approach could potentially be generalized to other disease states and immunological phenotypes. The classifier was reported to diagnose cytomegalovirus status with high specificity and sensitivity in both the original and validation cohorts. A later analysis lacked HLA typing for the validation cohort, so it scored co-occurrence in that cohort across all 120 or so repertoires. The study listed 164 TCR beta chains as associated with cytomegalovirus.

At the junction V is shortened by 6 bases and J by 3 bases; bases outside the gene matches: 9. Inclusive of the bounding cysteine and phenylalanine, the CDR3 is 15 residues long. Only CDR3 DNA remains: 45 bases, in frame from the first base. The germline V gene (reference sequence) gives CDR1 as MNHEY and CDR2 as SMNVEV. Library preparation was by the immunoSEQ multiplex PCR assay. The study's own analysis went as follows. To diagnose cytomegalovirus status from the catalog of TCR beta chain sequences, a statistical classification framework was built. TCRdb carries this immuneACCESS record with in-frame sequences only. Its versions omit some clonotypes, under half of them owing to an unresolved V gene in the studies checked, with the rest unexplained. V and J calls and clone size are copied from that table; D and trimming were computed from the DNA. The sample table shows about 150,000 clones, and roughly 87% are seen once. The ten top clones hold about 4.9% of the sample.

The donors belonged to the validation cohort of approximately 130 subjects, which was separate from the approximately 660-subject first cohort. The sequence was obtained from a man between 18 and 35 years old in good health and CMV-seropositive. The V and J genes are TRBV27 and TRBJ2-7, and 9 bases in between align with TRBD2. Input material: PBMCs. The sequenced DNA is TGTGCCAGCAGCTGGGGGGCTAGCGGGATCTACGAGCAGTACTTC. Translation gives CASSWGASGIYEQYF.